These 17 T cell receptor beta chains were all obtained from the same sample, sequenced in a study of T cell responses to AZD1222 COVID-19 vaccine. Clones were sequenced by immunoSEQ multiplex PCR, and TCRdb holds only the in-frame ones, with some missing. The data show 140,000 or so clones, around 89% seen once. Sequences were derived from peripheral blood, sampled 28 days after the second AZD1222 dose. The origin of the receptors is an adult who received the AZD1222 COVID-19 vaccine.

As DNA, the CDR3 is TGTGCCAGTAGTATCGGCGGAGCCACAGATACGCAGTATTTT. Its translation is CASSIGGATDTQYF. This chain joins TRBV19 and TRBJ2-3; D unclear. The CDR3 is 14 residues long. The V gene lost 3 bases and the J gene lost 2 bases, with 9 bases spanning the gap. Germline-derived CDR1 and CDR2 are LNHDA and SQIVND (reference sequence).

This clone was seen a single time. This chain joins TRBV27 and TRBJ1-6, with D possibly TRBD1 on 5 matching bases. Germline loops: CDR1 MNHEY, CDR2 SMNVEV (reference sequence). The V end lost 8 bases, the J end lost 9 bases, and 17 bases lay between the germline ends. The CDR3 has 14 residues. The CDR3 region has the DNA TGTGCCAGCGGCCGTGTGGCGGGGGGTTCACCCCTCCACTTT. Protein: CASGRVAGGSPLHF.

This clone was detected a few times. CDR3 sequence: CASRRRPPCTDTQYF. The CDR3 coding sequence is TGTGCCAGCAGGAGACGGCCCCCGTGCACAGATACGCAGTATTTT. The chain carries TRBV21-1 and TRBJ2-3. TRBV21-1 is noted as a pseudogene. The length of the CDR3 is 15 residues.

A few counts support this clone. The chain employs TRBV2 and TRBJ2-3, with D hard to call. This CDR3 has 11 amino acids. In germline, CDR1 is SNHLY, CDR2 FYNNEI. Trimming pared 7 bases from V and 4 bases from J, leaving 6 bases between. CDR3 in amino acids: CASKQADTQYF. As DNA, the CDR3 is TGTGCCAGCAAGCAAGCAGATACGCAGTATTTT.

This chain uses TRBV7-2 with TRBJ2-7; 9 positions match TRBD1. The CDR3 consists of 15 residues. V lost 5 bases, J lost 3 bases, and 8 bases stayed unmatched. Germline V CDR1 and CDR2: SGHTA, FQGNSA. This CDR3 is CASSGRQGGNYEQYF. CDR3 DNA sequence: TGTGCCAGCAGCGGAAGACAGGGGGGCAACTACGAGCAGTACTTC.

The chain combines TRBV11-2 with TRBJ2-1; 9 bases match TRBD2. The CDR3 contains 14 residues. Losses at the gene ends were 1 base for V and 6 bases for J; bases not matched to a gene: 1. Germline V gene data show CDR1 as SGHAT and CDR2 as FQNNGV. CDR3 residues: CASSLVLAGNEQFF. The CDR3 DNA follows: TGTGCCAGCAGCTTAGTACTAGCGGGCAATGAGCAGTTCTTC. Supplemented by reference TRBV11-2 and TRBJ2-1, the full variable domain reads EAGVAQSPRYKIIEKRQSVAFWCNPISGHATLYWYQQILGQGPKLLIQFQNNGVVDDSQLPKDRFSAERLKGVDSTLKIQPAKLEDSAVYLCASSLVLAGNEQFFGPGTRLTVL.

The CDR3 DNA reads TGTGCCACCAGTGACCCTTACGCCGGGGGAGGATACAATGAGCAGTTCTTC. It translates to CATSDPYAGGGYNEQFF. The chain is built from TRBV24-1 and TRBJ2-1; D may be TRBD2 (6 bases). Trimming took off 4 bases at V and 4 bases at J, with 19 bases between the two ends. In germline, CDR1 is KGHDR, CDR2 SFDVKD. The CDR3 length is 17 residues.

This chain joins TRBV6-2 or TRBV6-3 and TRBJ2-1; the D is unclear. Germline V gene sequence: CDR1 MNHEY, CDR2 SVGEGT. Trimming pared 4 bases from V and 9 bases from J, leaving 19 bases between. The length of the CDR3 is 15 residues. This chain's CDR3 is CASSSVALVVGEQFF. The CDR3 bases are TGTGCCAGCAGTTCCGTCGCCCTCGTAGTAGGTGAGCAGTTCTTC.

The V call is TRBV20-1, the J call TRBJ2-5; a possible D gene is TRBD2 (5 bases). This CDR3 has 13 residues. Deletions cut 3 bases from V and 4 bases from J, with 12 bases between. CDR1 and CDR2 (germline): DFQATT, SNEGSKA (reference sequence). The CDR3 DNA reads as TGCAGTGCTAGTTTTCTAGCCGGAGAGACCCAGTACTTC. Protein sequence: CSASFLAGETQYF.

The chain employs TRBV6-5 and TRBJ1-1; D unresolved. Germline assignment: CDR1 MNHEY and CDR2 SVGAGI. The CDR3 is 15 residues long. Trimming pared 6 bases from V and 2 bases from J, leaving 16 bases between. The CDR3 is CASRAPTILNTEAFF. CDR3 nucleotides: TGTGCCAGCAGAGCACCTACTATATTAAACACTGAAGCTTTCTTT.

The genes are TRBV2 and TRBJ2-7; maybe TRBD2 (5 bases). CDR1 and CDR2 (germline): SNHLY, FYNNEI. Trimming stripped 0 bases from V and 0 bases from J, with 12 bases between. The CDR3 runs 16 residues. The CDR3 protein is CASSEARAVTSYEQYF. The CDR3 DNA sequence: TGTGCCAGCAGTGAAGCGCGGGCAGTAACCTCCTACGAGCAGTACTTC.

This chain uses TRBV28 with TRBJ1-5; TRBD1 matches 12 bases. CDR3 length: 14 amino acids. Germline CDR1 reads MDHEN; CDR2 reads SYDVKM. V trimming: 10 bases; J trimming: 11 bases; junction bases outside the gene matches: 12. The CDR3 sequence is CATRDRGRAFTQHF. For the CDR3, the DNA is TGTGCCACCCGGGACAGGGGGCGAGCTTTTACCCAGCATTTT.

The rearrangement uses TRBV30 and TRBJ2-1; the D gene is possibly TRBD2 (5 bases). There are 13 residues in the CDR3. Trimming took 0 bases from V and 7 from J, leaving 10 bases between them. Germline values: CDR1 GTSNPN, CDR2 SVGIG (reference sequence). CDR3 sequence reads: CAWSVRRRNEQFF. The DNA of the CDR3 is TGTGCCTGGAGTGTAAGGAGGCGGAATGAGCAGTTCTTC. Looking up the rest from reference TRBV30 and TRBJ2-1 gives the full variable domain: SQTIHQWPATLVQPVGSPLSLECTVEGTSNPNLYWYRQAAGRGLQLLFYSVGIGQISSEVPQNLSASRPQDRQFILSSKKLLLSDSGFYLCAWSVRRRNEQFFGPGTRLTVL.

V gene TRBV10-2 combines with J gene TRBJ1-5; D not resolved. The germline gives CDR1 WSHSY, CDR2 SAAADI. This CDR3 contains 13 residues. Trimming shortened V by 2 bases and J by 6 bases, and 8 bases separated the two germline ends. The chain's CDR3 is CASSEVSGQPQHF. CDR3 sequence (DNA): TGCGCCAGCAGTGAGGTTTCAGGTCAGCCCCAGCATTTT.

This clone showed up just once. The chain uses TRBV28 and TRBJ2-1, with 7 bases matching TRBD1. Losses at the gene ends were 3 bases for V and 8 bases for J; bases not matched to a gene: 13. The CDR3 sequence is 16 residues long. Germline V CDR1 and CDR2: MDHEN, SYDVKM. The DNA for the CDR3 is TGTGCCAGCAGTTTCTACACAGGGGTCAATGTAGATGAGCAGTTCTTC. It codes for CASSFYTGVNVDEQFF.

The J gene is TRBJ2-7, the V gene TRBV14; no reliable D call. Trimming took off 1 base at V and 4 bases at J, with 8 bases between the two ends. Germline loops: CDR1 SGHDN, CDR2 FVKESK. The CDR3 length is 13 residues. Here the CDR3 reads CASSQVVFYEQYF. CDR3 bases: TGTGCCAGCAGCCAAGTTGTTTTTTACGAGCAGTACTTC.

This chain uses TRBV10-2 with TRBJ2-2, with D possibly TRBD1 on 5 matching bases. V dropped 7 bases and J dropped 8 bases, with 17 bases sitting between them. Germline V gene data show CDR1 as WSHSY and CDR2 as SAAADI. The CDR3 sequence is 14 residues long. The CDR3, as DNA: TGCGCCAGCACCCCAACAGGAGCCAGGGGGGAGCTGTTTTTT. Translated, it gives CASTPTGARGELFF.